This record concerns one TCR beta chain sequence. The antigen this receptor binds is unknown. The sample holds no much larger clone one base away, and base qualities are not on file. Clipping removes 4 bases from V and 5 bases from J, with 14 as the unmatched junction base count. The CDR3 sequence holds 17 residues, the cysteine and phenylalanine included. Of all the DNA, just the CDR3 is kept, 51 bases in frame from base 1. CDR1 and CDR2 were assigned from the germline V gene as LGHNA and YSLEER. The trial excluded patients who had a history of autoimmune disease or were on systemic immunosuppression. In every dose cohort, peripheral blood was drawn for TCR sequencing at baseline, cycle 4 day 1, and cycle 7 day 1. The samples were drawn from a first-in-human, open-label, multicenter phase I dose-escalation trial of ivuxolimab. Adults with locally advanced or metastatic melanoma, renal cell carcinoma, hepatocellular carcinoma or head and neck squamous cell carcinoma were enrolled in the trial. Before TCR sequencing, CD4+ T cells and CD8+ T cells from peripheral blood were sorted into separate populations.

The sample comes from a study of OX40 agonist ivuxolimab in advanced cancers. As for the study more broadly: Ivuxolimab was a fully human IgG2 agonistic monoclonal antibody targeting the costimulatory receptor OX40 (CD134). A male proportion of approximately 83% and a mean age of roughly 58 years, ranging from about 20 to 80, were recorded for the dose-escalation cohort. Partial responses occurred in three dose-escalation patients: two with cutaneous melanoma and one with hepatocellular carcinoma. The paper covers the monotherapy dose-escalation part of the phase I ivuxolimab trial, which included N ≈ 50 patients. Intravenous ivuxolimab was administered to patients every 2 weeks at six dose levels: 0.01, 0.1, 0.3, 1.5, 3 and 10 mg/kg. Among the approximately 54 dose-escalation patients, around 19 had hepatocellular carcinoma, around 15 melanoma, 9 renal cell carcinoma and 9 head and neck cancer. Peripheral TCRbeta sequencing was intended to test whether TCR sequence diversity was altered and clonal T-cell expansion was caused by ivuxolimab. Prior anti-PD-1, anti-PD-L1 or anti-CTLA-4 therapy was permitted, and 30% to 50% of dose-escalation patients had received checkpoint inhibitors. What the study reported, not specific to this receptor: At doses of 0.1 to 3.0 mg/kg, clonal expansion of both CD4+ and CD8+ T cells in blood was seen between baseline and week 6. Low levels of normalized T-cell clonal expansion were also shown by some nonresponding patients. The antigen specificity of the clonally expanded peripheral T cells was not determined. After ivuxolimab, expanded clones were on average more numerous among CD8+ T cells than among CD4+ T cells. In partial responders in the 0.1-3.0 mg/kg groups, normalized peripheral clonal expansion was found to be among the lowest, especially among CD8+ T cells.

Genomic DNA was isolated from the sorted cells so that the TCRbeta CDR3 region could be sequenced. The immunoSEQ Assay was used for sequencing of TCRbeta CDR3 regions. TCRdb mirrors the immuneACCESS table, restricted to in-frame sequences. Some clones are absent from its copies; in checked studies, under half trace to an unresolved V gene, and the reason for the others is unknown. Across this sample there are 69,000 or so clones, with approximately 81% seen only once. The top ten constitute roughly 6.1% of the sample. Here the chain combines TRBV4-3 and TRBJ2-5, and TRBD2 matches 9 of the central bases. This specimen consisted of CD4+ or CD8+ T cells sorted from blood, obtained in a trial of the OX40 agonist ivuxolimab. The clonotype originates from an adult with an advanced solid tumor such as melanoma, head and neck, liver or kidney cancer. CDR3 region: CASSPVSGVAGVETQYF. The DNA is TGCGCCAGCAGCCCCGTATCAGGGGTAGCGGGAGTGGAGACCCAGTACTTC.